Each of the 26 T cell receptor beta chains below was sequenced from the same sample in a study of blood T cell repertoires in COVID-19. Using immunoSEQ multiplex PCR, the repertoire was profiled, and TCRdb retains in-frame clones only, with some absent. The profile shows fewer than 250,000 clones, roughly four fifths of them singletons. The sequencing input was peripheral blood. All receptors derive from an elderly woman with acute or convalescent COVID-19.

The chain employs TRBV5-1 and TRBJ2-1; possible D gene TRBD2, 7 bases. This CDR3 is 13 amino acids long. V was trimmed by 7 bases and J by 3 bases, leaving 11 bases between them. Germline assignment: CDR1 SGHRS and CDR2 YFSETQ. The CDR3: CASAGAYYNEQFF. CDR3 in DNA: TGCGCCAGCGCGGGGGCTTACTACAATGAGCAGTTCTTC.

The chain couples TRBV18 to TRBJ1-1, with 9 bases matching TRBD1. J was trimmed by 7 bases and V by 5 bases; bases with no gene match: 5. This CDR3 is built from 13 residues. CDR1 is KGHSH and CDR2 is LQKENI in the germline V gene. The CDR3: CASSRQGGIEAFF. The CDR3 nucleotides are TGTGCCAGCTCAAGACAGGGGGGCATTGAAGCTTTCTTT.

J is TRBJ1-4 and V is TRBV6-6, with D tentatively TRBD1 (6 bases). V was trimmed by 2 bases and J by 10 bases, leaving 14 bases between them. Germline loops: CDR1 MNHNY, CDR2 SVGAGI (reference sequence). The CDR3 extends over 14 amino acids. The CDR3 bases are TGTGCCAGCAGTTACGGAACAGGGAACACAAAACTGTTTTTT. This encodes CASSYGTGNTKLFF.

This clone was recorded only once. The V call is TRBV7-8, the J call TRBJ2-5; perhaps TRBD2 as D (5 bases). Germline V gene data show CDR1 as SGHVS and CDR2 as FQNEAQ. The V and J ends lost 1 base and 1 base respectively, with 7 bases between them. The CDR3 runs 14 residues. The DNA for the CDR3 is TGTGCCAGCAGCTTAGTTCTAGCCCAAGAGACCCAGTACTTC. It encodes CASSLVLAQETQYF.

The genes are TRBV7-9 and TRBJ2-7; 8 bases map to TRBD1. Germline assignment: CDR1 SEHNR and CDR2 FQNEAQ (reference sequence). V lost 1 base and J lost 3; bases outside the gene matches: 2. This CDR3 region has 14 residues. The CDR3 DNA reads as TGTGCCAGCAGCTTAGGACAGGGGTTCTACGAGCAGTACTTC. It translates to CASSLGQGFYEQYF.

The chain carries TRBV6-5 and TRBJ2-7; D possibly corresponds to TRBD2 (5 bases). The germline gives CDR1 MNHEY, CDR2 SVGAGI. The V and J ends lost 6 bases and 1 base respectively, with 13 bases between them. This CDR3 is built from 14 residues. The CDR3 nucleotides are TGTGCCAGCAGACCACGGACTGAGTCCTACGAGCAGTACTTC. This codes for CASRPRTESYEQYF.

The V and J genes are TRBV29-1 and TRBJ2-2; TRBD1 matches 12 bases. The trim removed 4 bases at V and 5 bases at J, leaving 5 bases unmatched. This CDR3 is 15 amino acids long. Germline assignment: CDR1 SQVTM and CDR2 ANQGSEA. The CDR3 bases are TGCAGCGTTGGGGGACAGGGGGCTGGGACCGGGGAGCTGTTTTTT. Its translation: CSVGGQGAGTGELFF.

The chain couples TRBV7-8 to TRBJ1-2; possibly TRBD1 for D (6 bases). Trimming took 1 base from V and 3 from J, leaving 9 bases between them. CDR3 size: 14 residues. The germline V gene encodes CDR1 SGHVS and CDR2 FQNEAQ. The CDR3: CASSLGQVDYGYTF. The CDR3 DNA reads TGTGCCAGCAGCTTAGGACAGGTTGACTATGGCTACACCTTC.

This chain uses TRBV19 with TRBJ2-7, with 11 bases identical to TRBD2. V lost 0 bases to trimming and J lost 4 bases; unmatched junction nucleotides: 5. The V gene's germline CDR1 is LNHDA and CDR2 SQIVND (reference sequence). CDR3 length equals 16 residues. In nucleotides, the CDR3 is TGTGCCAGTAGTATAGAGAAGACTAGCGGGATTTACGAGCAGTACTTC. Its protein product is CASSIEKTSGIYEQYF.

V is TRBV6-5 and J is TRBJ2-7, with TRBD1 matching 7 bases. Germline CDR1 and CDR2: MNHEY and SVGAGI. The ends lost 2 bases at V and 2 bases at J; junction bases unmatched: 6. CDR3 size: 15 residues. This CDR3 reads CASSYAGQAPYEQYF. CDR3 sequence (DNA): TGTGCCAGCAGTTACGCCGGACAGGCTCCCTACGAGCAGTACTTC.

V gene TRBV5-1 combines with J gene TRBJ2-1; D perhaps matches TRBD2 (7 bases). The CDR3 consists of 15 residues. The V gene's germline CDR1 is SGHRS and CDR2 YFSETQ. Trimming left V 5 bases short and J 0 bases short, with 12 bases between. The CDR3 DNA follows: TGCGCCAGCAGGATCCGGGGGGCCTCCTACAATGAGCAGTTCTTC. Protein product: CASRIRGASYNEQFF.

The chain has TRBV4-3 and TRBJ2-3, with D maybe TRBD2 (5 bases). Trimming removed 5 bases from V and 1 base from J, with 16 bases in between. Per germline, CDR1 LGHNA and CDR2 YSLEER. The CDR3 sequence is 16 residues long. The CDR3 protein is CASSWERTSGTDTQYF. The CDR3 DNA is TGCGCCAGCAGCTGGGAGCGTACTAGTGGCACAGATACGCAGTATTTT.

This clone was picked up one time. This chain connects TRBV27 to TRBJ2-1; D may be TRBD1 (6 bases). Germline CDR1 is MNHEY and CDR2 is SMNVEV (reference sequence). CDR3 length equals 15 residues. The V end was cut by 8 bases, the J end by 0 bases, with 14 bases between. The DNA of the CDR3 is TGTGCCAGCGGAGCGGACAGAAGCTCCTACAATGAGCAGTTCTTC. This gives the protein CASGADRSSYNEQFF.

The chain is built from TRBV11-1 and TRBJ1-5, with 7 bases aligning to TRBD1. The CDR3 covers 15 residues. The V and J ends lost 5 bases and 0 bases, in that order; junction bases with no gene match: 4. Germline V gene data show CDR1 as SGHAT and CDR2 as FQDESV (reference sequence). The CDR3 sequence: CASSQGTDSNQPQHF. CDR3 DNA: TGTGCCAGCAGCCAGGGGACAGATAGCAATCAGCCCCAGCATTTT.

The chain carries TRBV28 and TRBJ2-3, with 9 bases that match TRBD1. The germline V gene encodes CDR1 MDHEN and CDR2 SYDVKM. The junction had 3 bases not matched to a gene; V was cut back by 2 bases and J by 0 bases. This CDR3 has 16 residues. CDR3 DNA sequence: TGTGCCAGCAGTTTAACAGGGGGCTGGAGCACAGATACGCAGTATTTT. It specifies CASSLTGGWSTDTQYF.

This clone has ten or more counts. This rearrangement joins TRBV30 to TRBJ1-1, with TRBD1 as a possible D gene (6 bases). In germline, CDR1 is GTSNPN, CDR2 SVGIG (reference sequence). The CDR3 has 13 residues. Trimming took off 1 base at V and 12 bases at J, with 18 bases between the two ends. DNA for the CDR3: TGTGCCTGGAGTGATGACAGGCGTAACCCTCCTTTCTTT. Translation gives CAWSDDRRNPPFF.

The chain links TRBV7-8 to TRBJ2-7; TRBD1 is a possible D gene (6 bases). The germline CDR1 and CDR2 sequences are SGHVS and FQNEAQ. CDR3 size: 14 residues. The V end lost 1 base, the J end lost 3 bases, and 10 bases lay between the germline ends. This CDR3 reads CASSLVQGIYEQYF. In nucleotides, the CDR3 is TGTGCCAGCAGCTTAGTACAGGGAATCTACGAGCAGTACTTC.

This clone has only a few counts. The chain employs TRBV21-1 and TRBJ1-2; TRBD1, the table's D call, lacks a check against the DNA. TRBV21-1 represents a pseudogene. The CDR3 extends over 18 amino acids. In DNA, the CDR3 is TGTGCCAGCAGCAAAGCTTCCGGGACAGGGGGTTACAGCTATGGCTACACCTTC. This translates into CASSKASGTGGYSYGYTF.

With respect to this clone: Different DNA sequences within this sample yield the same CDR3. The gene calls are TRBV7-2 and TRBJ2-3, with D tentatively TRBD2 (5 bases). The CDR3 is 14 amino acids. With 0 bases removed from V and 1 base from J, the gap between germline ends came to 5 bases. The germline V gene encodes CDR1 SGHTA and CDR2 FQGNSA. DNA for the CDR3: TGTGCCAGCAGCTTAGCGGGAGGCACAGATACGCAGTATTTT. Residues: CASSLAGGTDTQYF.

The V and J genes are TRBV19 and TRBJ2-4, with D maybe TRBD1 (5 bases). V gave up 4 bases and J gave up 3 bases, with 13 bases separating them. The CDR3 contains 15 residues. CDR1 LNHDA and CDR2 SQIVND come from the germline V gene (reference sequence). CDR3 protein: CASSTSGLGKNIQYF. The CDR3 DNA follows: TGTGCCAGTAGTACTTCAGGGTTGGGCAAAAACATTCAGTACTTC.

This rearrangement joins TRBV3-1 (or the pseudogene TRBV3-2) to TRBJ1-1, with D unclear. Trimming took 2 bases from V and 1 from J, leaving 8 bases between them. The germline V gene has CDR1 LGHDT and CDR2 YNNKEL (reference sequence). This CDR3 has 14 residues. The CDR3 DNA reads TGTGCCAGCAGCCAACAGGCCCCGAACACTGAAGCTTTCTTT. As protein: CASSQQAPNTEAFF.

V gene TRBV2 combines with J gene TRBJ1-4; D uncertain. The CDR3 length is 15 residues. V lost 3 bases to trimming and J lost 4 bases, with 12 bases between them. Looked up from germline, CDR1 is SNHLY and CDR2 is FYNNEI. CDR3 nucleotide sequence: TGTGCCAGCAGTGATATACCAGGTCTTAATGAAAAACTGTTTTTT. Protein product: CASSDIPGLNEKLFF.

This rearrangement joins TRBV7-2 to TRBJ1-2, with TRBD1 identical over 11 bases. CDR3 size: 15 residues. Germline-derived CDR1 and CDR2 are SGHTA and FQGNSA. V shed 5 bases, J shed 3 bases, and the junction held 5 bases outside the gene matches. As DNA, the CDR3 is TGTGCCAGCAGCCCCGGGACAGGGGGTTACTATGGCTACACCTTC. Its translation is CASSPGTGGYYGYTF.

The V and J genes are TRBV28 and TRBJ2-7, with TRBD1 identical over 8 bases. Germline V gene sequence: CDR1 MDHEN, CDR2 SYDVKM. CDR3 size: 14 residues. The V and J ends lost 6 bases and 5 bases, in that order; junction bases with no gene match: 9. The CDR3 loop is CASSSRTGIDEQYF. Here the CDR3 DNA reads TGTGCCAGCAGCTCTAGGACAGGGATTGACGAGCAGTACTTC.

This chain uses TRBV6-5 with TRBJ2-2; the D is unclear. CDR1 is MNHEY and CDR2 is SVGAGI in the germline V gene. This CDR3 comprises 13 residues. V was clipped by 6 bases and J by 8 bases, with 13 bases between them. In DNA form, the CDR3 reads TGTGCCAGCAGACGACTCGTTCGGGGGGAGCTGTTTTTT. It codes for CASRRLVRGELFF.

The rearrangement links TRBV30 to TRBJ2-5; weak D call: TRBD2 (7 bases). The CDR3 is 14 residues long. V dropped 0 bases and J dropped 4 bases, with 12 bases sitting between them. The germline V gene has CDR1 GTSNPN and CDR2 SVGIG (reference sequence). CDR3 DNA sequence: TGTGCCTGGAGTGTAGGGGGGGCGGGAGAGACCCAGTACTTC. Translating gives CAWSVGGAGETQYF.